This TCR beta chain was recovered during a study of blood T cells in healthy people across ages. V was pared by 0 bases and J by 3 bases, with 10 bases between. CDR1 and CDR2 (germline): LNHNV, YYDKDF (reference sequence). The CDR3 is 15 residues long. Only a few counts were recorded for this clonotype. No antigen is known for it. Primed by a sample-barcoded 5' primer and a J-beta primer mix, a second PCR proceeded for 7 to 11 cycles. Every sample gave at least 2.5 million paired-end reads containing CDR3. TCRdb ran MiXCR on the 5' RACE reads and lists one entry per CDR3 protein. Here the sample spans 700,000 or so distinct CDR3 sequences, 40% to 45% being singletons. Regarding the study as a whole: Long-lived donors carried more naive CD4+ cells and greater diversity than aged donors.

This TCR derives from a man of 80 years or more in good health. This chain uses TRBV15 with TRBJ2-3; maybe TRBD2 (5 bases). The sample taken for sequencing was blood. The CDR3 spells CATSRDLPGTDTQYF. In DNA, the CDR3 is TGTGCCACCAGCAGAGATCTTCCGGGAACAGATACGCAGTATTTT.